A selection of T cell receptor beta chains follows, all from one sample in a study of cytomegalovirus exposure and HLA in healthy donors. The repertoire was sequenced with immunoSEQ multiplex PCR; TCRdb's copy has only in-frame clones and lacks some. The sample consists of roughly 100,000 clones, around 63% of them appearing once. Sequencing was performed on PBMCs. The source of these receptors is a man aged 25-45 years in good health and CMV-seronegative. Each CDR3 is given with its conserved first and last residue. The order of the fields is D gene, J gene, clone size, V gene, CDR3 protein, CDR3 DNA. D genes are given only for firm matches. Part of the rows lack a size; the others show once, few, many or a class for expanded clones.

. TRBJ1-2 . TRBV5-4 CASTGRGAGNYGYTF TGTGCCAGCACGGGCCGGGGGGCGGGGAACTATGGCTACACCTTC
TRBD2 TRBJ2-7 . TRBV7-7 CASSPTLAGVNEQYF TGTGCTAGCAGCCCTACACTAGCGGGAGTAAACGAGCAGTACTTC
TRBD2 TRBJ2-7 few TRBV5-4 CASSLEPGGEQYF TGTGCCAGCAGCTTGGAACCGGGAGGGGAGCAGTACTTC
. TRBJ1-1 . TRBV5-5 CASSPRVSGTEAFF TGTGCCAGCAGCCCCAGGGTTTCCGGTACTGAAGCTTTCTTT
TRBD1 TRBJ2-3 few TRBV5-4 CASRMTGATDTQYF TGTGCCAGCAGGATGACAGGGGCTACAGATACGCAGTATTTT
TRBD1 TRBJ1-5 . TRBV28 CATDPGTGYQPQHF TGTGCCACAGATCCCGGGACAGGCTATCAGCCCCAGCATTTT
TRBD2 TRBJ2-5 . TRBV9 CASSTTSGRFGETQYF TGTGCCAGCAGCACGACTAGCGGGAGATTTGGGGAGACCCAGTACTTC
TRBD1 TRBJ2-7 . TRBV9 CASSVVGTGVGEQYF TGTGCCAGCAGCGTAGTTGGGACAGGGGTCGGCGAGCAGTACTTC
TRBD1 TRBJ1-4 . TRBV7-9 CASSFDRGFEKLFF TGTGCCAGCAGTTTTGACAGGGGTTTTGAAAAACTGTTTTTT
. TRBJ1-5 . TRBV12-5 CASGLLQPQHF TGTGCTAGTGGTTTGCTGCAGCCCCAGCATTTT
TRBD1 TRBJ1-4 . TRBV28 CASSRDRGDKLFF TGTGCCAGCAGCCGGGACAGGGGTGACAAACTGTTTTTT
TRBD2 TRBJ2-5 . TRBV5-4 CASSLALAETQYF TGTGCCAGCAGCTTGGCACTAGCGGAGACCCAGTACTTC
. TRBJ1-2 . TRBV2 CASSEWQLANGYTF TGTGCCAGCAGTGAGTGGCAGTTAGCCAATGGCTACACCTTC
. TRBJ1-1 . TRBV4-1 CASSQDLYGDTEAFF TGCGCCAGCAGCCAAGATCTCTACGGGGACACTGAAGCTTTCTTT
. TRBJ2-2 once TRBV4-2 CASSQDHNTGELFF TGTGCCAGCAGCCAAGATCATAACACCGGGGAGCTGTTTTTT
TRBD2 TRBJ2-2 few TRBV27 CASSFGNIAGLTGELFF TGTGCCAGCAGTTTCGGGAATATAGCGGGGCTGACCGGGGAGCTGTTTTTT
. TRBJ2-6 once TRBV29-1 CSVLVDTSGANVLTF TGCAGCGTCCTTGTCGATACTTCTGGGGCCAACGTCCTGACTTTC
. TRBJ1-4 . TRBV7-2 CASSLDSRKLFF TGTGCCAGCAGCCTCGACAGTCGGAAACTGTTTTTT
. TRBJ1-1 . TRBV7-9 CASSLLQGIYGNTEAFF TGTGCCAGTAGCCTCCTACAGGGTATCTACGGGAACACTGAAGCTTTCTTT
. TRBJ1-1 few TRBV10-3 CAIGTGTNTEAFF TGTGCCATCGGAACAGGGACGAACACTGAAGCTTTCTTT
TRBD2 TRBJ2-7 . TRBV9 CASSVETGLAGVDEQYF TGTGCCAGCAGCGTAGAAACAGGGCTAGCGGGAGTTGACGAGCAGTACTTC
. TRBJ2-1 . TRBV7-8 CASSATVRGVDYNEQFF TGTGCCAGCAGCGCCACGGTCCGCGGGGTCGATTACAATGAGCAGTTCTTC
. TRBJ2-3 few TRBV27 CASSLSRADTQYF TGTGCCAGCAGTTTATCGCGGGCAGATACGCAGTATTTT
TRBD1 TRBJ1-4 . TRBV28 CASSSRGSVREKLFF TGTGCCAGCAGTTCCAGGGGGAGTGTTAGGGAAAAACTGTTTTTT
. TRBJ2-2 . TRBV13 CASSFGAGELFF TGTGCCAGCAGCTTCGGGGCCGGGGAGCTGTTTTTT
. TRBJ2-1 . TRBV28 CATSKAVSYNEQFF TGTGCCACCTCGAAAGCGGTCTCCTACAATGAGCAGTTCTTC
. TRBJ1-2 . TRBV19 CASMGEGFRGYTF TGTGCCAGTATGGGGGAGGGGTTTCGAGGCTACACCTTC
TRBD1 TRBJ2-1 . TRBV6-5 CASSARDSYNEQFF TGTGCCAGCAGTGCCCGGGACAGTTACAATGAGCAGTTCTTC
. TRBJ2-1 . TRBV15 CATSRDRTVNLYNEQFF TGTGCCACCAGCAGAGATAGGACAGTGAACCTATACAATGAGCAGTTCTTC
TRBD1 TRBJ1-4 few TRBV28 CASKSGGLREKLFF TGTGCCAGCAAATCAGGGGGGCTCCGGGAAAAACTGTTTTTT
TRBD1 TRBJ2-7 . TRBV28 CASSPGGRYEQYF TGTGCCAGCAGCCCAGGGGGCCGGTACGAGCAGTACTTC
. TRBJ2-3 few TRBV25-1 CASSPRRDTQYF TGTGCCAGCAGTCCGCGGCGCGATACGCAGTATTTT
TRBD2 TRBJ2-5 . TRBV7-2 CASSPRGSGKQETQYF TGTGCCAGCAGCCCCCGGGGTAGCGGGAAACAAGAGACCCAGTACTTC
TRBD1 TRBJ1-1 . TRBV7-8 CASSLMTGAMSFF TGTGCCAGCAGCTTAATGACAGGGGCGATGTCTTTCTTT
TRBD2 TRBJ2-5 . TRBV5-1 CASSLGREGKETQYF TGCGCCAGCAGCTTGGGTAGGGAGGGCAAGGAGACCCAGTACTTC
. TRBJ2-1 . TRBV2 CASSERSVAYNEQFF TGTGCCAGCAGTGAGCGTAGCGTAGCCTACAATGAGCAGTTCTTC
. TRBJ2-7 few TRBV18 CASSPPPQSYEQYF TGTGCCAGCTCACCACCGCCCCAGTCCTACGAGCAGTACTTC
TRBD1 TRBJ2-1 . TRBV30 CAWRYPRDRAIREQFF TGTGCCTGGAGGTACCCCCGGGACAGGGCAATTAGGGAGCAGTTCTTC
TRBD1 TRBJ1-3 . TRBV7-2 CASSGQGVGNTIYF TGTGCCAGCAGCGGACAGGGGGTGGGAAACACCATATATTTT
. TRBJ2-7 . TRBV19 CASSIQVSYEQYF TGTGCCAGTAGTATACAGGTATCCTACGAGCAGTACTTC
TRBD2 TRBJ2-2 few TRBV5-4 CASSLERGRNTGELFF TGTGCCAGCAGCTTGGAGCGGGGACGGAACACCGGGGAGCTGTTTTTT
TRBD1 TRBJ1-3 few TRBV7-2 CASSTDRGSGNTIYF TGTGCCAGCAGCACCGACAGGGGGAGCGGAAACACCATATATTTT
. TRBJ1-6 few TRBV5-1 CASSLGGDLIHPLHF TGCGCCAGCAGCTTGGGGGGAGACCTAATTCACCCCCTCCACTTT
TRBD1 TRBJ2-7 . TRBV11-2 CASSSGTGGYEQYF TGTGCCAGCAGCTCCGGGACAGGGGGCTACGAGCAGTACTTC
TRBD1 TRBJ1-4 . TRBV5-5 CASSLGSSGTGGKLFF TGTGCCAGCAGCTTGGGATCCTCCGGGACAGGGGGGAAACTGTTTTTT
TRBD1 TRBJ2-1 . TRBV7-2 CASSVLGTGTEQFF TGTGCCAGCAGCGTCCTCGGGACAGGTACTGAGCAGTTCTTC
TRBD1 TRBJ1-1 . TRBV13 CASSATGTGNTEAFF TGTGCCAGCAGCGCCACCGGGACAGGGAACACTGAAGCTTTCTTT
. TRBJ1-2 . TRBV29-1 CSVEEPTTLYGYTF TGCAGCGTGGAGGAGCCAACCACACTCTATGGCTACACCTTC
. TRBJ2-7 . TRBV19 CASSPSYSSYEQYF TGTGCCAGTAGTCCATCCTATAGCTCCTACGAGCAGTACTTC
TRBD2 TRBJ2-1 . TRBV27 CASSETSTPYNEQFF TGTGCCAGCAGCGAGACTAGCACCCCCTACAATGAGCAGTTCTTC
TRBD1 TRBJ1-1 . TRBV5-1 CASSFDRGLSEAFF TGCGCCAGCAGCTTCGACAGGGGGCTGTCTGAAGCTTTCTTT
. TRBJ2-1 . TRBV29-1 CSVEGDDTRPNEQFF TGCAGCGTTGAGGGCGATGACACCCGCCCCAATGAGCAGTTCTTC
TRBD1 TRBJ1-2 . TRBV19 CATQDRGGYGYTF TGTGCCACCCAGGACAGGGGAGGCTATGGCTACACCTTC